These T cell receptor beta chains were read from a single sample in a study of T-cell reconstitution after alpha-beta-depleted transplantation in children. TCRdb processed the PCR reads anew with MiXCR; each CDR3 protein has one entry. The sample yields about 610,000 distinct CDR3 sequences, roughly a tenth seen once. Sequences were derived from PBMCs from the stem cell graft donor, sampled from the stem cell graft. The receptors shown here come from a human donor who donated a stem cell graft to a child with acute myeloid leukemia. The CDR3 runs from the conserved cysteine through the conserved F or W. D genes are given only for firm matches. Some rows mark clone size as missing; the rest say once, few, many or name a class of expanded clone.

D gene | J gene | V gene | clone size | CDR3 DNA | CDR3 protein
TRBD2 | TRBJ2-1 | TRBV6-2/TRBV6-3 | few | TGTGCCAGCAGCCCACTAGCGGGGCCACACAATGAGCAGTTCTTC | CASSPLAGPHNEQFF
TRBD2 | TRBJ2-7 | TRBV20-1 | few | TGCAGTGCTTATACTAGCGTTTCCTACGAGCAGTACTTC | CSAYTSVSYEQYF
- | TRBJ2-1 | TRBV2 | many | TGTGCCAGCAGTGGGGCCGGGACGGTGGGAGGTGAGCAGTTCTTC | CASSGAGTVGGEQFF
- | TRBJ1-4 | TRBV6-4 | few | TGTGCCAGCAGCCCGACCCGAGTCAGGGGAGGGGCAACTAATGAAAAACTGTTTTTT | CASSPTRVRGGATNEKLFF
- | TRBJ2-3 | TRBV7-9 | few | TGTGCCAGCAGCTCCGATAAGGGGGGAACGCAGTATTTT | CASSSDKGGTQYF
- | TRBJ2-1 | TRBV6-5 | many | TGTGCCAGCACCCGGAGACTATACAATGAGCAGTTCTTC | CASTRRLYNEQFF
TRBD1 | TRBJ1-3 | TRBV20-1 | - | TGCAGTGCTGGGGACAGGGCGGCCACCATATATTTT | CSAGDRAATIYF
TRBD1 | TRBJ2-1 | TRBV20-1 | few | TGCAGTGCCCGGGGACAGGGGGCGCGGAATGAGCAGTTCTTC | CSARGQGARNEQFF
- | TRBJ2-7 | TRBV7-9 | - | TGTGCCAGCAGCTCTACGCCGGGGTCCTACGAGCAGTACTTC | CASSSTPGSYEQYF
TRBD2 | TRBJ2-3 | TRBV5-6 | many | TGTGCCAGCAGCTTGGCGGCTAGCGGGACAGATACGCAGTATTTT | CASSLAASGTDTQYF
- | TRBJ2-2 | TRBV20-1 | few | TGCAGTGCTAGAGATAACGTTGGGAGACGGGCCGGCGGGGAGCTGTTTTTT | CSARDNVGRRAGGELFF
- | TRBJ2-1 | TRBV9 | - | TGTGCCAGCAATGAGGCAGTTCAGTACAATGAGCAGTTCTTC | CASNEAVQYNEQFF
TRBD2 | TRBJ2-1 | TRBV6-2/TRBV6-3 | - | TGTGCCAGCAGTTATGCGGGAGTCAATGAGCAGTTCTTC | CASSYAGVNEQFF
- | TRBJ1-1 | TRBV20-1 | many | TGCAGTGCTACCCAGGCAAACACTGAAGCTTTCTTT | CSATQANTEAFF
TRBD2 | TRBJ2-5 | TRBV12-3/TRBV12-4 | - | TGTGCCAGCAGTCCACTAGCGGTGGGGGAGACCCAGTACTTC | CASSPLAVGETQYF
TRBD1 | TRBJ2-7 | TRBV29-1 | few | TGCAGCGTCATTCCGGGACAGGGACGTTACGAGCAGTACTTC | CSVIPGQGRYEQYF
TRBD1 | TRBJ1-3 | TRBV4-3 | - | TGCGCCAGCAGCCCGGGACAGGGGTCGAAAACAGGAAACACCATATATTTT | CASSPGQGSKTGNTIYF
- | TRBJ2-5 | TRBV20-1 | - | TGCAGTGCTAGACTAGCGAACCAAGAGACCCAGTACTTC | CSARLANQETQYF
TRBD2 | TRBJ2-5 | TRBV5-1 | few | TGCGCCAGCAGCACCGGGACTAGCGGGAAGTTTTCGGAGACCCAGTACTTC | CASSTGTSGKFSETQYF
- | TRBJ2-3 | TRBV12-3/TRBV12-4 | many | TGTGCCAGCAGAGTCGGAGATACGCAGTATTTT | CASRVGDTQYF